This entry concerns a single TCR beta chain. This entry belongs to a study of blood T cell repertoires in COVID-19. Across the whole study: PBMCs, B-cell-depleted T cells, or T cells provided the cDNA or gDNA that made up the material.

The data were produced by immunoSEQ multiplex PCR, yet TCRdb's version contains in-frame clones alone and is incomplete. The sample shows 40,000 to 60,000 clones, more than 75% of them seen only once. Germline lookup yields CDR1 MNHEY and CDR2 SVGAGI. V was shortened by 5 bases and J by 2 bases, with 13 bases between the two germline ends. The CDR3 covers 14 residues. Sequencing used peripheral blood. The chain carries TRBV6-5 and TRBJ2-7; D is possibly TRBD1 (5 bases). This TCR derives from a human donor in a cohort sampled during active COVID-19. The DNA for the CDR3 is TGTGCCAGCAGTCATGAGCAGGGCGCCTACGAGCAGTACGTC. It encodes CASSHEQGAYEQYV.